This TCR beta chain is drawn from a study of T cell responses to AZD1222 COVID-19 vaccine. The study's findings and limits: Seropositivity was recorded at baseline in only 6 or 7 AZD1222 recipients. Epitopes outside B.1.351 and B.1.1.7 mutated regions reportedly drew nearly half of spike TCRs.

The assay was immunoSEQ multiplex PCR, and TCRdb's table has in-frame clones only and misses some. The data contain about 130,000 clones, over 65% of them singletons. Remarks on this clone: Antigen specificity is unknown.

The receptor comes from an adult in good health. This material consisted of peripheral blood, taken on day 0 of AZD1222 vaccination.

CDR3 loop: CASSYVNRADYGYTF. In DNA, the CDR3 is TGTGCCAGCAGTTACGTCAATAGGGCTGACTATGGCTACACCTTC. This rearrangement joins TRBV6-5 to TRBJ1-2; no firm D call. Germline V gene sequence: CDR1 MNHEY, CDR2 SVGAGI. This CDR3 has 15 residues. V lost 2 bases and J 3 bases, leaving 13 bases between the germline ends.